This entry lists 8 T cell receptor beta chains sequenced from one sample in a study of blood T cell repertoires in COVID-19. Using immunoSEQ multiplex PCR, the repertoire was profiled, and TCRdb retains in-frame clones only, with some absent. Of fewer than 85,000 clones listed, 70% to 90% were seen once; the top ten hold nearly 5%. Material: peripheral blood. The receptors stem from a woman of 80 years or more with active or convalescent COVID-19.

This clone was recorded a few times. The genes are TRBV5-1 and TRBJ2-7; maybe TRBD2 (6 bases). Trimming left V 4 bases short and J 2 bases short, with 13 bases between. Germline assignment: CDR1 SGHRS and CDR2 YFSETQ. The CDR3 extends over 14 amino acids. CDR3 in DNA: TGCGCCAGCAGCGTTCTCGGGAGTACCTACGAGCAGTACTTC. Encoded protein: CASSVLGSTYEQYF.

The chain couples TRBV4-2 to TRBJ2-2; TRBD2 aligns across 9 bases. CDR1 is LGHNA, CDR2 YNFKEQ, per germline. V shed 4 bases and J 7 bases; nucleotides not matched to a gene: 10. The CDR3 has 16 residues. The CDR3 DNA reads as TGTGCCAGCAGCCCCCTTCTAGCGGGGAAAGACGGGGAGCTGTTTTTT. Translation gives CASSPLLAGKDGELFF.

The chain has TRBV9 and TRBJ2-1; 10 positions agree with TRBD2. CDR3 size: 16 residues. Germline CDR1 and CDR2: SGDLS and YYNGEE. V lost 4 bases to trimming and J lost 7 bases; unmatched junction nucleotides: 11. Here the CDR3 DNA reads TGTGCCAGCAGCCCCGGGACTAGCGTAGGGTTTAATGAGCAGTTCTTC. It translates to CASSPGTSVGFNEQFF. Full variable domain (remainder filled in from reference TRBV9 and TRBJ2-1): DSGVTQTPKHLITATGQRVTLRCSPRSGDLSVYWYQQSLDQGLQFLIQYYNGEERAKGNILERFSAQQFPDLHSELNLSSLELGDSALYFCASSPGTSVGFNEQFFGPGTRLTVL.

J is TRBJ2-1 and V is TRBV6-1, with TRBD2 matching 7 bases. Germline assignment: CDR1 MNHNS and CDR2 SASEGT. V trimming: 3 bases; J trimming: 10 bases; junction bases outside the gene matches: 0. CDR3 length: 11 amino acids. DNA of the CDR3: TGTGCCAGCAGTGAGACTAGCGAGCAGTTCTTC. It encodes CASSETSEQFF.

This chain joins TRBV19 and TRBJ2-3; no firm D call. The CDR3 totals 14 residues. V was shortened by 1 base and J by 2 bases, with 7 bases between the two germline ends. Per the germline V gene, CDR1 is LNHDA and CDR2 is SQIVND (reference sequence). The CDR3 nucleotides are TGTGCCAGTAGTATAGGCAGATACACAGATACGCAGTATTTT. It codes for CASSIGRYTDTQYF.

The CDR3 is CSAMSYRGSGNTIYF. The CDR3 DNA reads as TGCAGCGCCATGTCGTACAGGGGGTCCGGAAACACCATATATTTT. The chain recombines TRBV29-1 with TRBJ1-3; 8 bases are shared with TRBD1. This CDR3 has 15 amino acids. With 7 bases clipped from V and 4 bases from J, the junction kept 12 bases outside the gene matches. Per germline, CDR1 SQVTM and CDR2 ANQGSEA.

The chain recombines TRBV27 with TRBJ1-4, with a weak D call TRBD1 (5 bases). The germline gives CDR1 MNHEY, CDR2 SMNVEV (reference sequence). V lost 6 bases and J lost 5, with 19 bases in between. The length of the CDR3 is 16 residues. CDR3 in amino acids: CASRTWMGGLNEKLFF. The CDR3 DNA is TGTGCCAGCAGGACCTGGATGGGGGGTTTGAATGAAAAACTGTTTTTT.

In this sample, this clone turned up a few times. The chain carries TRBV27 and TRBJ2-1, with D unclear. V dropped 5 bases and J dropped 8 bases, with 7 bases sitting between them. There are 11 residues in the CDR3. Germline V gene sequence: CDR1 MNHEY, CDR2 SMNVEV (reference sequence). Here the CDR3 DNA reads TGTGCCAGCAGTCGGTTCGATGAGCAGTTCTTC. Its protein product is CASSRFDEQFF.